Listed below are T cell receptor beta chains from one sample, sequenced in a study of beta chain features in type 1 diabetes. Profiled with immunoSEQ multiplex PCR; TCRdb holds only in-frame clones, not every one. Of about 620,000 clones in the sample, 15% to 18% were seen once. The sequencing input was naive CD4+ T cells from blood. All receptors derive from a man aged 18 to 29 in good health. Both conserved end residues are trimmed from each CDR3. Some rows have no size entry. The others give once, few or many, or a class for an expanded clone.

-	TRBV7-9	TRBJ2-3	ASSLAHGQLLMY
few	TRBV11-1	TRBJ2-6	ASSLASSAGANVLT
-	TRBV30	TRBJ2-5	AWSVRGVYQETQY
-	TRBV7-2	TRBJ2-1	ASSFTEVTRVQHNEQF
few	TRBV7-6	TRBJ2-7	ASSTPGVAGDGSYEQY
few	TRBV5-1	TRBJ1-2	ANGDRGGPYGYT
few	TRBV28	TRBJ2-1	ATSHSEQF
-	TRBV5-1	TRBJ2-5	ASSLWGAQETQY
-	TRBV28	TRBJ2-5	ASSSRPPPETQY
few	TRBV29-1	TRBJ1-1	SAIRGDTEAF
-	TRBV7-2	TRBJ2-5	ASSPEPGGNQY
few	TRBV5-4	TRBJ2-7	ASSLQGIYEQY
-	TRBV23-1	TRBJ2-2	ASSQYSGAGTGELF
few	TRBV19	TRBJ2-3	ASSPRLQY
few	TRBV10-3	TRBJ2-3	ASQRTSGGGDTQY
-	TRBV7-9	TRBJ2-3	ASSRGGSDTQY
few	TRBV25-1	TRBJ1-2	ASSEAGQNYGYT
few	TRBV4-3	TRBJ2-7	ASSQGGTGALYEQY
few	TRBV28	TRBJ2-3	ASSLGGKGTDTQY
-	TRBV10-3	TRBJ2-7	AISALRREQY
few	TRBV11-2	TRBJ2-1	ASSPRNEQF
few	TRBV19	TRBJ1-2	ASSIPVYGYT